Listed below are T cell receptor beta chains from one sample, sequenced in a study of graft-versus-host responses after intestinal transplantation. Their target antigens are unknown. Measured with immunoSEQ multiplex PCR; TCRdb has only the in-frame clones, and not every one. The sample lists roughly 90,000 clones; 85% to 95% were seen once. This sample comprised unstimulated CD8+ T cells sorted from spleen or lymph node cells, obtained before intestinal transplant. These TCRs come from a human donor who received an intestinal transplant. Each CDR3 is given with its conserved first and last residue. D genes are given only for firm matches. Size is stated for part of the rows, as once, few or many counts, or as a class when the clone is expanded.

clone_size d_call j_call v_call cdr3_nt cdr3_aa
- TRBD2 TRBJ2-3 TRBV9 TGTGCCAGCAGCGTTGTAAGCGGGACCCACACAGATACGCAGTATTTT CASSVVSGTHTDTQYF
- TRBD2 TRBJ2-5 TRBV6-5 TGTGCCAGCAGTCCACTAGCGGGGGGAGAGACCCAGTACTTC CASSPLAGGETQYF
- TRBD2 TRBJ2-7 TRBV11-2 TGTGCCAGCAGCCACTTGACTAGCGGGAGTACTTACGAGCAGTACTTC CASSHLTSGSTYEQYF
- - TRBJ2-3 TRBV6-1 TGTGCCAGCAGGGCGGACAACGGGTACACAGATACGCAGTATTTT CASRADNGYTDTQYF
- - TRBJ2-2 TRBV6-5 TGTGCCAGCGGGGGCAGGGGTCCGAACACCGGGGAGCTGTTTTTT CASGGRGPNTGELFF
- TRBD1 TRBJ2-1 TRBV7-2 TGTGCCAGCAGCTTACTCGCAGGGGGCTATCTCTCCTACAATGAGCAGTTCTTC CASSLLAGGYLSYNEQFF
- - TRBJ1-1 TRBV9 TGTGCCAGCAGCGCCGCTGGAGGGAACACTGAAGCTTTCTTT CASSAAGGNTEAFF
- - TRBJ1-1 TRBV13 TGTGCCAGCAGCCTCGGGAGTCCGAACACTGAAGCTTTCTTT CASSLGSPNTEAFF
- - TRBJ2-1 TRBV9 TGTGCCAGCAGCGTAGGCGGGACAGAGGTCAATGAGCAGTTCTTC CASSVGGTEVNEQFF
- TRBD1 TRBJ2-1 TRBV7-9 TGTGCCAGCAGCCAACAGGGGGCGAAAATCAATGAGCAGTTCTTC CASSQQGAKINEQFF
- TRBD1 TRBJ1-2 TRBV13 TGTGCCAGCAGCCCTATAGGACAGGGGTCAACCTATGGCTACACCTTC CASSPIGQGSTYGYTF
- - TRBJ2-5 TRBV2 TGTGCCAGCAGTCGGAGCGACCAAGAGACCCAGTACTTC CASSRSDQETQYF
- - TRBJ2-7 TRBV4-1 TGCGCCAGCAGCCAAATTGACGGCCCCTACGAGCAGTACTTC CASSQIDGPYEQYF
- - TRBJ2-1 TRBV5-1 TGCGCCAGCAGCCCGCAGATCTACAATGAGCAGTTCTTC CASSPQIYNEQFF
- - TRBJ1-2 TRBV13 TGTGCCAGCAGCTTCCCCCTCCTGTCTAACTATGGCTACACCTTC CASSFPLLSNYGYTF
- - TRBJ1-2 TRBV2 TGTGCCAGCATGCTACTAAACCGCTCTAACTATGGCTACACCTTC CASMLLNRSNYGYTF
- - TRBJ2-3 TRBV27 TGTGCCAGCGAGAGGGGAGGCCGAGGCACAGATACGCAGTATTTT CASERGGRGTDTQYF
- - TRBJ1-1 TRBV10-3 TGTGCCATCAGTGAGCTAACAGCCTCCGGCCGCGAAGCTTTCTTT CAISELTASGREAFF
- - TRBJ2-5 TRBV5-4 TGTGCCAGCAGCTTGGGTCCGTGGGAGACCCAGTACTTC CASSLGPWETQYF
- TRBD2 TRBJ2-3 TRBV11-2 TGTGCCAGCAGCTTAGGGCCGGGACTAGGTCCCCGTGGTACGCAGTATTTT CASSLGPGLGPRGTQYF
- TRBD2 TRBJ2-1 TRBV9 TGTGCCAGCAGCGTAGCTGGCGGGGGTTACAATGAGCAGTTCTTC CASSVAGGGYNEQFF
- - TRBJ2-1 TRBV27 TGTGCCAGCAGCCGGGACTTTTCCTACAATGAGCAGTTCTTC CASSRDFSYNEQFF
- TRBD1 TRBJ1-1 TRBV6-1 TGTGCCAGCAGCCTTGTAGGGACAGGTTTCTCTGAAGCTTTCTTT CASSLVGTGFSEAFF
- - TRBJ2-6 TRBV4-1 TGCGCCAGCAGCCAAGAATGGTCCTCTGGGGCCAACGTCCTGACTTTC CASSQEWSSGANVLTF
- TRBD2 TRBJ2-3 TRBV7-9 TGTGCCACCAGGACTAGCGCGCTCACAGATACGCAGTATTTT CATRTSALTDTQYF
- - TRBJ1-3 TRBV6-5 TGTGCCAGCAGTCCCGGGACCTTGGGAGACACCATATATTTT CASSPGTLGDTIYF
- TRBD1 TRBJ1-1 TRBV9 TGTGCCAGCAGCCCACGGGGGACAGGGGACACTGAAGCTTTCTTT CASSPRGTGDTEAFF
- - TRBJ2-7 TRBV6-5 TGTGCCAGCAGTTACTCTGGCCCCTACGAGCAGTACTTC CASSYSGPYEQYF
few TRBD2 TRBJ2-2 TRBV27 TGTGCCAGCACGGGAGGGTCCGGGGAGCTGTTTTTT CASTGGSGELFF
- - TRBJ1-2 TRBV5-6 TGTGCCAGCAGCTGGGGGGTGACAGGCCATTTTCGACTCTATGGCTACACCTTC CASSWGVTGHFRLYGYTF
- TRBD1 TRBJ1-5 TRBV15 TGTGCCACCAGCAGAGATGGACAGGGCAATCAGCCCCAGCATTTT CATSRDGQGNQPQHF
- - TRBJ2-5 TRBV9 TGTGCCAGCAGCGCGGGACACCATCAAGAGACCCAGTACTTC CASSAGHHQETQYF
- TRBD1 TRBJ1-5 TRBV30 TGTGCCTGGAGTGTACGTGGACAGGGCAATCAGCCCCAGCATTTT CAWSVRGQGNQPQHF
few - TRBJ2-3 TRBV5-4 TGTGCCAGCAGCTTTGACGATACGCAGTATTTT CASSFDDTQYF
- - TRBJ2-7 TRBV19 TGTGCCAGTAGTAATCTGGACCTACCCCTTGGCTACGAGCAGTACTTC CASSNLDLPLGYEQYF
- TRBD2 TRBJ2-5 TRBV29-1 TGCAGCGCCGAGGGACTATCCGAGACCCAGTACTTC CSAEGLSETQYF
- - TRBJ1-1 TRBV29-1 TGCAGCGTTGAAGTGGGATTGAACACTGAAGCTTTCTTT CSVEVGLNTEAFF
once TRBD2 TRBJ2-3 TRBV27 TGTGCCAGCACCAGTTCAGCGGGAGGTCTCCCTAGCACAGATACGCAGTATTTT CASTSSAGGLPSTDTQYF
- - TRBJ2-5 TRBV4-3 TGCGCCAGCAGCCCCCCTTGGGCGGGGTTTGGAGAGACCCAGTACTTC CASSPPWAGFGETQYF
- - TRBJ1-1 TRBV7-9 TGTGCCAGCTCAAGCCCCGTAAGGGGTGAAGCTTTCTTT CASSSPVRGEAFF
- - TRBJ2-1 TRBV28 TGTGCCAGCAGTACGATGGGGGCCTATGAGCAGTTCTTC CASSTMGAYEQFF
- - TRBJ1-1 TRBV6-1 TGTGCCAGCAGCTCCGAGCCTGAGAACACTGAAGCTTTCTTT CASSSEPENTEAFF